The clone carrying this T cell receptor beta chain was counted at least ten times. TCRbeta library construction was performed incorporating unique molecular identifiers. A single record per CDR3 protein comes from TCRdb applying MiXCR to the PCR reads. The table shows approximately 340,000 distinct CDR3 sequences, with approximately 10% occurring only once. V dropped 3 bases and J dropped 6; count of bases not matched to a gene: 14. CDR1 and CDR2 from the germline V gene are ENHRY and SYGVKD. This CDR3 region has 18 residues. This sample was included in a study of T-cell reconstitution after alpha-beta-depleted transplantation in children.

The sequence derives from a human donor who donated a stem cell graft to a child with acute lymphoblastic leukemia. The specimen was PBMCs from the stem cell graft donor, collected from the stem cell graft. The J gene is TRBJ2-2, the V gene TRBV10-3; 9 bases align to TRBD1. This chain's CDR3 is CAISESPGQGNAAGELFF. Here the CDR3 DNA reads TGTGCCATCAGTGAAAGTCCGGGACAGGGTAATGCGGCCGGGGAGCTGTTTTTT.